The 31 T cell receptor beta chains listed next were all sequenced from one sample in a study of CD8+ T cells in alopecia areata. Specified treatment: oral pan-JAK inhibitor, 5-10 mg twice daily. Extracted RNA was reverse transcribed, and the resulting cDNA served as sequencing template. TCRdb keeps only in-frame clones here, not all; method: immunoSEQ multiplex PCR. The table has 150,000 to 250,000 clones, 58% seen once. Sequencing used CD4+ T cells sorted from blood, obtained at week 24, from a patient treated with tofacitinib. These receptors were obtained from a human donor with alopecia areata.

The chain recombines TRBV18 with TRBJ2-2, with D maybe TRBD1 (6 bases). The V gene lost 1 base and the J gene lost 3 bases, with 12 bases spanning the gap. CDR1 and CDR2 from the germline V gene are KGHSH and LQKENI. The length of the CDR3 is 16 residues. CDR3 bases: TGTGCCAGCTCACCACTCTGGGGGCAAGACACCGGGGAGCTGTTTTTT. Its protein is CASSPLWGQDTGELFF.

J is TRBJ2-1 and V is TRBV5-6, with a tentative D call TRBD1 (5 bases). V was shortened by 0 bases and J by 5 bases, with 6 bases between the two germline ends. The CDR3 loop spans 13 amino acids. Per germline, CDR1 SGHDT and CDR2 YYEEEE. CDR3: CASSLDRNNEQFF. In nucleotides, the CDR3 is TGTGCCAGCAGCTTGGACAGGAACAATGAGCAGTTCTTC.

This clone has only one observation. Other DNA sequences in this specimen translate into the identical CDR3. The CDR3 protein is CASSPRTGAETQYF. In DNA, the CDR3 is TGTGCCAGCAGCCCCAGGACAGGCGCAGAGACCCAGTACTTC. The chain uses TRBV7-2 and TRBJ2-5; 7 nucleotides agree with TRBD1. CDR3 length: 14 residues. Trimming cost V 5 bases and J 4 bases; bases outside gene matches: 7. Germline CDR1 and CDR2: SGHTA and FQGNSA. Drawing the rest from reference TRBV7-2 and TRBJ2-5, the complete variable domain is GAGVSQSPSNKVTEKGKDVELRCDPISGHTALYWYRQSLGQGLEFLIYFQGNSAPDKSGLPSDRFSAERTGGSVSTLTIQRTQQEDSAVYLCASSPRTGAETQYFGPGTRLLVL.

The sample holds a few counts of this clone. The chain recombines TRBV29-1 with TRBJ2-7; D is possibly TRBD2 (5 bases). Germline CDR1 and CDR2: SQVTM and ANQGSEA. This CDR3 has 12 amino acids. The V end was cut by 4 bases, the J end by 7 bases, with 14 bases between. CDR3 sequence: CSVVDGMREQYF. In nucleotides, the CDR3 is TGCAGCGTTGTTGACGGGATGAGGGAGCAGTACTTC.

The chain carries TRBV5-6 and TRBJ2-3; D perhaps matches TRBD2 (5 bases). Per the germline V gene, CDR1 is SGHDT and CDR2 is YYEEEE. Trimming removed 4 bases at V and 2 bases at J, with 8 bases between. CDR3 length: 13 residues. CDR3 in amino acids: CASSTDYTDTQYF. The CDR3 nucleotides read TGTGCCAGCAGCACTGACTACACAGATACGCAGTATTTT.

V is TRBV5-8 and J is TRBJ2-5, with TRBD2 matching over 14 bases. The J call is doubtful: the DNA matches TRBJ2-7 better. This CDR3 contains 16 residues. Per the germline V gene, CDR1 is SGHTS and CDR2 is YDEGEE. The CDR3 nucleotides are TGTGCCAGCAGCTGGGGGACTAGCGGGAGTAGCTACGAGCAGTACTTC. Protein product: CASSWGTSGSSYEQYF.

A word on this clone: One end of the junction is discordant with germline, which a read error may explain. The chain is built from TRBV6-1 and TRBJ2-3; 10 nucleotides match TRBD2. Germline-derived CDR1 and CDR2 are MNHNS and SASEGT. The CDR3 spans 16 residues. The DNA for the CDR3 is TGTGCCATCAGTGATCTAGCGGGGGCCAGCACAGATACGCAGTATTTT. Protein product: CAISDLAGASTDTQYF.

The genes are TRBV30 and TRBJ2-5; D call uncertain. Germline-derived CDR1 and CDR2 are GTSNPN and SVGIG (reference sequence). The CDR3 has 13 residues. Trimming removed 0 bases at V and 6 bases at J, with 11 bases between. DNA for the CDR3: TGTGCCTGGAGTGTTGGAGACTTGAAGACCCAGTACTTC. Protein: CAWSVGDLKTQYF.

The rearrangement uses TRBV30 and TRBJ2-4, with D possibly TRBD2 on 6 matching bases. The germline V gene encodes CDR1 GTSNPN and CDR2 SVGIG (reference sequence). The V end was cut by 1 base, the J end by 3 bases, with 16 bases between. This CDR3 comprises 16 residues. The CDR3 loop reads CAWSALDRGGKNIQYF. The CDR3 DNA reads TGTGCCTGGAGTGCGCTTGATCGGGGAGGCAAAAACATTCAGTACTTC.

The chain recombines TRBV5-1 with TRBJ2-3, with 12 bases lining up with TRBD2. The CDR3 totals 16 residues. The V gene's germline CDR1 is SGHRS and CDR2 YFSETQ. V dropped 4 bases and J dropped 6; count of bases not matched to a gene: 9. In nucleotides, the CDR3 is TGCGCCAGCAGCATCGGACTAGCGGGGTCATTGGATACGCAGTATTTT. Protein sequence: CASSIGLAGSLDTQYF. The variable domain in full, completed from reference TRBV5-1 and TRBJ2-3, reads KAGVTQTPRYLIKTRGQQVTLSCSPISGHRSVSWYQQTPGQGLQFLFEYFSETQRNKGNFPGRFSGRQFSNSRSEMNVSTLELGDSALYLCASSIGLAGSLDTQYFGPGTRLTVL.

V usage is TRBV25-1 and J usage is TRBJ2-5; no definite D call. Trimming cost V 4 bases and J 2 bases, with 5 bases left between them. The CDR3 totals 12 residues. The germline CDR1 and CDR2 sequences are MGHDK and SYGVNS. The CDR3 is CASSGVQETQYF. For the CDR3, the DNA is TGTGCCAGCAGTGGGGTGCAAGAGACCCAGTACTTC.

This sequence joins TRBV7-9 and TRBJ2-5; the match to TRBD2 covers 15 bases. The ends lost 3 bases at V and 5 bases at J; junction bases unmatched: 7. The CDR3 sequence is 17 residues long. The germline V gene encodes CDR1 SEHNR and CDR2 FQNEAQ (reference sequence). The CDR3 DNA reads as TGTGCCAGCAGCTTCTACGGACTAGCGGGGGGGCATGAGACCCAGTACTTC. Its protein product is CASSFYGLAGGHETQYF.

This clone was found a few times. CDR3 residues: CASTKGWESGELFF. The CDR3 bases are TGTGCCAGCACCAAAGGGTGGGAATCCGGGGAGCTGTTTTTT. The chain couples TRBV27 to TRBJ2-2; D call uncertain. Looked up from germline, CDR1 is MNHEY and CDR2 is SMNVEV (reference sequence). V gave up 7 bases and J gave up 6 bases, with 15 bases separating them. CDR3 length equals 14 residues.

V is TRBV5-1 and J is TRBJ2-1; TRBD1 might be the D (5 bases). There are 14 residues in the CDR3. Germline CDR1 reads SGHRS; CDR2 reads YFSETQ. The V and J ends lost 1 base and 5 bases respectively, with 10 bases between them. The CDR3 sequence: CASSLTTQDNEQFF. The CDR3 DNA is TGCGCCAGCAGCTTGACGACACAGGACAATGAGCAGTTCTTC.

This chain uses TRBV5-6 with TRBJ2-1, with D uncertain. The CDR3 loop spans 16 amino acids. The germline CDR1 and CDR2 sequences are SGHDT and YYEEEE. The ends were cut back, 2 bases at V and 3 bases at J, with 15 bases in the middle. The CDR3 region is CASSLSGPWIYNEQFF. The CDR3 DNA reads TGTGCCAGCAGCTTATCCGGACCTTGGATCTACAATGAGCAGTTCTTC.

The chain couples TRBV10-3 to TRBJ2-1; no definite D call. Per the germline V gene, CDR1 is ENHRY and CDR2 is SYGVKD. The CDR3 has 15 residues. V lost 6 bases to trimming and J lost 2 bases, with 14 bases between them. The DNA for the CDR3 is TGTGCCATCAGCCAGTCGGGCCCTGCCTACAATGAGCAGTTCTTC. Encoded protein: CAISQSGPAYNEQFF.

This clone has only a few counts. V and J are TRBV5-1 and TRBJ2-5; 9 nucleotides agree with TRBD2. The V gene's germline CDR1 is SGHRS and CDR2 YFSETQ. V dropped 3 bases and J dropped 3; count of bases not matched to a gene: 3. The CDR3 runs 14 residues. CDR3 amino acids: CASSWTSAKETQYF. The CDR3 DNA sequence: TGCGCCAGCAGCTGGACTAGCGCCAAAGAGACCCAGTACTTC.

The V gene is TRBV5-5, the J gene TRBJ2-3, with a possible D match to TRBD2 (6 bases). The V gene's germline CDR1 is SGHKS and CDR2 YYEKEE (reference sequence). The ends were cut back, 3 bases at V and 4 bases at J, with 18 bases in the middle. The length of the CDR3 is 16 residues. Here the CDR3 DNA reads TGTGCCAGCAGCTCCGGGACTCCAAAGGCCGCAGATACGCAGTATTTT. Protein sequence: CASSSGTPKAADTQYF.

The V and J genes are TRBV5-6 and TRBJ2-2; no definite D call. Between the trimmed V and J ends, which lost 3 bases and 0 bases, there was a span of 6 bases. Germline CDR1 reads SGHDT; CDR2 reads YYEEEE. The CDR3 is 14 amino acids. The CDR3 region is CASSYTSNTGELFF. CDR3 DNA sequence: TGTGCCAGCAGCTACACTTCGAACACCGGGGAGCTGTTTTTT. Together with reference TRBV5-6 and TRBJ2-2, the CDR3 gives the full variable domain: DAGVTQSPTHLIKTRGQQVTLRCSPKSGHDTVSWYQQALGQGPQFIFQYYEEEERQRGNFPDRFSGHQFPNYSSELNVNALLLGDSALYLCASSYTSNTGELFFGEGSRLTVL.

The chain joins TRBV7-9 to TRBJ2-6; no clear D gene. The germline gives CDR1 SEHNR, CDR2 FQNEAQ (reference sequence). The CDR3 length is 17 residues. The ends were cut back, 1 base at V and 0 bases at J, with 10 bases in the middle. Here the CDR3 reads CASSLGIAVSGANVLTF. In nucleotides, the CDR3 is TGTGCCAGCAGCTTAGGTATTGCGGTCTCTGGGGCCAACGTCCTGACTTTC.

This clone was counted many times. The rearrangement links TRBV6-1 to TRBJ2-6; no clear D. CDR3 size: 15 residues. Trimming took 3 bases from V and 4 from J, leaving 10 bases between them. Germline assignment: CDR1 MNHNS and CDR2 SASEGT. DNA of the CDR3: TGTGCCAGCAGTGATTTTGGTGTGGGGGCCAACGTCCTGACTTTC. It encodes CASSDFGVGANVLTF.

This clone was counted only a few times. CDR3 DNA sequence: TGCGCCAGCAGCGCCTCGTTTAGAGAGACCCAGTACTTC. As protein: CASSASFRETQYF. V and J are TRBV5-1 and TRBJ2-5; no clear D gene. V gave up 4 bases and J gave up 4 bases, with 11 bases separating them. Germline CDR1 reads SGHRS; CDR2 reads YFSETQ. The CDR3 spans 13 residues.

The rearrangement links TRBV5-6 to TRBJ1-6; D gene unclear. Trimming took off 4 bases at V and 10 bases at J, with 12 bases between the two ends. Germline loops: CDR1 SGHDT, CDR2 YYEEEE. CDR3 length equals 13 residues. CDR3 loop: CASSIIKGSPLHF. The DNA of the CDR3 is TGTGCCAGCAGCATCATAAAAGGCTCACCCCTCCACTTT.

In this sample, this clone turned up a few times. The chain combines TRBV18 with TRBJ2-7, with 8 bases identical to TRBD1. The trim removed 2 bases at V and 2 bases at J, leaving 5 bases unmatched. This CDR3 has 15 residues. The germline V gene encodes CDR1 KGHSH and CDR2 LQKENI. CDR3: CASSPGTGTTYEQYF. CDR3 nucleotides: TGTGCCAGCTCACCAGGGACAGGCACTACCTACGAGCAGTACTTC.

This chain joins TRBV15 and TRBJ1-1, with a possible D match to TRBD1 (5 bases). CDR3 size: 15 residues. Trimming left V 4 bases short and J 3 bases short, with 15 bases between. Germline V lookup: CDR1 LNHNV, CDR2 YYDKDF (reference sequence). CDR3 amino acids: CATSTDSSPHTEAFF. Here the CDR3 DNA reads TGTGCCACCAGCACTGACAGCAGTCCCCACACTGAAGCTTTCTTT.

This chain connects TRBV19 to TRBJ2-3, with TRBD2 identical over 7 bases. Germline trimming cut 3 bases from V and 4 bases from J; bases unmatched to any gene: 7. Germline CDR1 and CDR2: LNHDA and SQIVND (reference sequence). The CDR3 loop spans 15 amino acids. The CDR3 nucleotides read TGTGCCAGTAGTATTGGGCGGGGGAGTGCAGATACGCAGTATTTT. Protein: CASSIGRGSADTQYF.

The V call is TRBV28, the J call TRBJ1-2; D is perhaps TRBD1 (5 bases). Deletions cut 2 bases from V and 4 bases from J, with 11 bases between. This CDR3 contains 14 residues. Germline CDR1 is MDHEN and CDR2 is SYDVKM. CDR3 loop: CASSLPGGSYGYTF. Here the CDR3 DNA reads TGTGCCAGCAGTTTACCCGGGGGTAGCTATGGCTACACCTTC.

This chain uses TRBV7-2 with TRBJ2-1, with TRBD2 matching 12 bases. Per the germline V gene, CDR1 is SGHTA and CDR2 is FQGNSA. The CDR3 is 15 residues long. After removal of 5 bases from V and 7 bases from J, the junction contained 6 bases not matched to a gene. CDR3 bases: TGTGCCAGCAGCACTAGCGGGGGGCGGGCGAATGAGCAGTTCTTC. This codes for CASSTSGGRANEQFF.

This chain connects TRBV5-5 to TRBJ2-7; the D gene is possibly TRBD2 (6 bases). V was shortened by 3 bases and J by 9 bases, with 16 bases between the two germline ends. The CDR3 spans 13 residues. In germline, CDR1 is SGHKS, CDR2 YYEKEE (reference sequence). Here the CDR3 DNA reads TGTGCCAGCAGCTCGGGGACTTCGGAGGGGCAGTACTTC. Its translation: CASSSGTSEGQYF.

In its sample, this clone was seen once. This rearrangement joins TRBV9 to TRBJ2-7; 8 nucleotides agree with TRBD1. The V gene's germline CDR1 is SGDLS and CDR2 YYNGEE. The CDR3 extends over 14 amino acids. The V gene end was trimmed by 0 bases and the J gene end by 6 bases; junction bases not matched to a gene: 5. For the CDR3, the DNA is TGTGCCAGCAGCGTAGAGACAGGGGCTGGCGAGCAGTACTTC. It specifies CASSVETGAGEQYF.

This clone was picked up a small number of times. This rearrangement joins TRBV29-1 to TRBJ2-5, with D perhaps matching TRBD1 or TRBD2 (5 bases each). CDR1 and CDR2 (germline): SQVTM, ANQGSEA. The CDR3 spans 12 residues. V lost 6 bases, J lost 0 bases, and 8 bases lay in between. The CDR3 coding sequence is TGCAGCGTCGGGACGGACCAAGAGACCCAGTACTTC. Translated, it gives CSVGTDQETQYF.